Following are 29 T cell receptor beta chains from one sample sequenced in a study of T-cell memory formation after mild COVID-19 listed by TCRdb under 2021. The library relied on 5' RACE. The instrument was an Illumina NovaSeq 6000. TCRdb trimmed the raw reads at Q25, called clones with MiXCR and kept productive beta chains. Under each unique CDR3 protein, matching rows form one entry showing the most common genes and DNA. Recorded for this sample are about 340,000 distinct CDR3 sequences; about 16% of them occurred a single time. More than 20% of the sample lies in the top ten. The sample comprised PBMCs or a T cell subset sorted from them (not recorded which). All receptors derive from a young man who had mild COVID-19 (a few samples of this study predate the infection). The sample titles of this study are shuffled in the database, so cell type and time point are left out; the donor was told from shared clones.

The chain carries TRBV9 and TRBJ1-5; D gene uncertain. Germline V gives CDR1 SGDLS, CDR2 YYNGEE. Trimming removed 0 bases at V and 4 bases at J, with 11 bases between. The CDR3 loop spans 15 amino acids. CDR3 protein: CASSVEPSGNQPQHF. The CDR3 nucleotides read TGTGCCAGCAGCGTAGAGCCCAGCGGGAATCAGCCCCAGCATTTT.

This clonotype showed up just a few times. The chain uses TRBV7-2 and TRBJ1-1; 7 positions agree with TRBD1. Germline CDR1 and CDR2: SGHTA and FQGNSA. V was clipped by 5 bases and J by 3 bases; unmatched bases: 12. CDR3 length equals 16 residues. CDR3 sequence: CASSPRQGGGYTEAFF. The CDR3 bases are TGTGCCAGCAGCCCCAGACAGGGAGGGGGGTACACTGAAGCTTTCTTT.

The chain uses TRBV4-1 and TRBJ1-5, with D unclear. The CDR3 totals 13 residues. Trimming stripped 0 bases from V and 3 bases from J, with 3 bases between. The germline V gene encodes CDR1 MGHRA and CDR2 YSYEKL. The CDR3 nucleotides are TGCGCCAGCAGCCAAGAAGCCAATCAGCCCCAGCATTTT. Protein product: CASSQEANQPQHF.

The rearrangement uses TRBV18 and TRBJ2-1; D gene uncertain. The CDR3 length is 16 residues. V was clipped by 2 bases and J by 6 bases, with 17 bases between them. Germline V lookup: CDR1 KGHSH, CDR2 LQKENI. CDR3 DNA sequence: TGTGCCAGCTCACCAGCGGTCGGCCGAGCCCCCAATGAGCAGTTCTTC. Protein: CASSPAVGRAPNEQFF.

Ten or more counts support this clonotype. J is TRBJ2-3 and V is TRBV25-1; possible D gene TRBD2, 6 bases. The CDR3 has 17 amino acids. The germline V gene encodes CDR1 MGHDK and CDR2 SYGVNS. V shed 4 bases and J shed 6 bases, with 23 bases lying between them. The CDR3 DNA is TGTGCCAGCAGTGCTTTGGCAGGGAGGTATGTTTTGGATACGCAGTATTTT. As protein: CASSALAGRYVLDTQYF.

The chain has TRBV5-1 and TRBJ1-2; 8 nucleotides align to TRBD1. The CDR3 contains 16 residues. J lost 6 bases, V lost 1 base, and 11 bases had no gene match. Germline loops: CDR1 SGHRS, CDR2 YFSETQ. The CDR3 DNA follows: TGCGCCAGCAGCTTGAATGGAGGCCAGGGGGCGGATGGCTACACCTTC. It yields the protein CASSLNGGQGADGYTF.

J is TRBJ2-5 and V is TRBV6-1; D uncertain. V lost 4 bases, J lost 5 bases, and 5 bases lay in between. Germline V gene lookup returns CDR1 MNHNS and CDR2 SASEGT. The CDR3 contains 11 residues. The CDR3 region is CASSVPETQYF. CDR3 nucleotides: TGTGCCAGCAGTGTCCCGGAGACCCAGTACTTC.

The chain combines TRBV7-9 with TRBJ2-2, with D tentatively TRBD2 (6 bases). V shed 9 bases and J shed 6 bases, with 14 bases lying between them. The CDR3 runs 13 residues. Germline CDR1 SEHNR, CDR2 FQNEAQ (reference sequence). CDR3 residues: CARTGGWPGELFF. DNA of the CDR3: TGTGCCAGAACCGGGGGTTGGCCCGGGGAGCTGTTTTTT.

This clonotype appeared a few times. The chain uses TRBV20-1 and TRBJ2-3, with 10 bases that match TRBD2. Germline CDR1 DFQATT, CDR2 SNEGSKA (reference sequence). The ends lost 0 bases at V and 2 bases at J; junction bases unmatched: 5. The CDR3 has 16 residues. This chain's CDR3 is CSARETSGANTDTQYF. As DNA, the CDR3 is TGCAGTGCTAGAGAAACTAGCGGGGCAAACACAGATACGCAGTATTTT.

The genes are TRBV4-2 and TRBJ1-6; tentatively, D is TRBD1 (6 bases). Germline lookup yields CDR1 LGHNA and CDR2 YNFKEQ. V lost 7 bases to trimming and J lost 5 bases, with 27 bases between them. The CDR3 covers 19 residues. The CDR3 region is CASKPDERRQGFHNSPLHF. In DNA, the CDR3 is TGTGCCAGCAAACCCGACGAACGCAGGCAGGGGTTCCATAATTCACCCCTCCACTTT.

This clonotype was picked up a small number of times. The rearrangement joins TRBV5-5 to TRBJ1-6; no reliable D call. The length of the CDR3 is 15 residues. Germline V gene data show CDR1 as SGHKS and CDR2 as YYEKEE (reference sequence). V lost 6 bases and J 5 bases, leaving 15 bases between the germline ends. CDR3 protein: CASTSAVLNNSPLHF. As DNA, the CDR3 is TGTGCCAGCACCTCTGCAGTGTTGAATAATTCACCCCTCCACTTT.

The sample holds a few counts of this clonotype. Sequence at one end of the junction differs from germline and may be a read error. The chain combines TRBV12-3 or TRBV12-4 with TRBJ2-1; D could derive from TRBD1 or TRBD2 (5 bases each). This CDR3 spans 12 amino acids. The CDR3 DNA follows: TGTGCCAGCAGTTTCCGGGGACCCGAGCCGTTCTTC. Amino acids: CASSFRGPEPFF.

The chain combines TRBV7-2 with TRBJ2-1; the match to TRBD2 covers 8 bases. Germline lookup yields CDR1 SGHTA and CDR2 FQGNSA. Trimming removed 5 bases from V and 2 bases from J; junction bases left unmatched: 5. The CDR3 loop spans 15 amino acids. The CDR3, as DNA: TGTGCCAGCAGCCGGACTAGCTCGACCTACAATGAGCAGTTCTTC. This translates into CASSRTSSTYNEQFF.

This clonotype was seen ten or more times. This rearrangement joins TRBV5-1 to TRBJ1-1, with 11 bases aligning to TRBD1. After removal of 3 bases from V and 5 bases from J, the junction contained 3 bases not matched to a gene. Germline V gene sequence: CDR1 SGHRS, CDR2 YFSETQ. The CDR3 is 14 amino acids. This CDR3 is CASSSGQGGTEAFF. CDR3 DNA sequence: TGCGCCAGCAGCTCGGGACAGGGGGGAACTGAAGCTTTCTTT.

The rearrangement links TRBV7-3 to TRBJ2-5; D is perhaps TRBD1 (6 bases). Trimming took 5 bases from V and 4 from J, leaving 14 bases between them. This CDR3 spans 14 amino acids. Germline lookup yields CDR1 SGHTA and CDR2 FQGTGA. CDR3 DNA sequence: TGTGCCAGCAGCCCCCACCCACAGGGAGAGACCCAGTACTTC. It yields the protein CASSPHPQGETQYF.

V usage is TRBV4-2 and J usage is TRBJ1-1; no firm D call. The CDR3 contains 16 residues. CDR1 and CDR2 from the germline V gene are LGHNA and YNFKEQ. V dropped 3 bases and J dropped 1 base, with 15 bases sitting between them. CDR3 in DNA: TGTGCCAGCAGCCAGGAGGCGTATTTTAAGAACACTGAAGCTTTCTTT. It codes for CASSQEAYFKNTEAFF.

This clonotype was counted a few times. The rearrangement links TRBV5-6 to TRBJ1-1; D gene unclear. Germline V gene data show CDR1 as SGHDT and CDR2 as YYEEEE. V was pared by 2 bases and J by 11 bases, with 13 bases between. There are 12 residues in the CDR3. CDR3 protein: CASSLNTVEAFF. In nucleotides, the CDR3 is TGTGCCAGCAGCTTAAATACGGTTGAGGCTTTCTTT.

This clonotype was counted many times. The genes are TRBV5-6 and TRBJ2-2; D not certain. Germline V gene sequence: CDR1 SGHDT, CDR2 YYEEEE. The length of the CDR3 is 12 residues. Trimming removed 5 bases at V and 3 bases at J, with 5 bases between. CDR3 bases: TGTGCCAGCAGTTATGACACCGGGGAGCTGTTTTTT. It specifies CASSYDTGELFF.

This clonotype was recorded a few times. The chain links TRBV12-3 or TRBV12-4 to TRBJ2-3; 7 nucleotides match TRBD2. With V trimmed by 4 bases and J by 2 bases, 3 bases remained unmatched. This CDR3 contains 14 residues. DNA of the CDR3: TGTGCCAGCAGTTCGGGACTACCCACAGATACGCAGTATTTT. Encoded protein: CASSSGLPTDTQYF.

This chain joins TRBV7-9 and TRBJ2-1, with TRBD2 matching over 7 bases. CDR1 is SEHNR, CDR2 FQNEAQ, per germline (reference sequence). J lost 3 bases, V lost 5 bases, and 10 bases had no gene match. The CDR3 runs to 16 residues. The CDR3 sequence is CASSPRASGDYNEQFF. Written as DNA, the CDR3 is TGTGCCAGCAGCCCCCGGGCCAGCGGGGACTACAATGAGCAGTTCTTC.

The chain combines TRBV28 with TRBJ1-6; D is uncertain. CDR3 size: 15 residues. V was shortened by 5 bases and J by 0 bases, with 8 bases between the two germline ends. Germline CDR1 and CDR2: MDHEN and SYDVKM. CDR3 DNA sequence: TGTGCCAGCAGTGGCGGGAGCTCCTATAATTCACCCCTCCACTTT. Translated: CASSGGSSYNSPLHF.

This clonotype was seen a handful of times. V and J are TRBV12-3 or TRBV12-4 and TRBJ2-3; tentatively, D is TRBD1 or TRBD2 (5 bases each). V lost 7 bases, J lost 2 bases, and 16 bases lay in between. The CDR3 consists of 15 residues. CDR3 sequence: CASTPNPGLTDTQYF. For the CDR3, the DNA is TGTGCCAGCACCCCCAACCCGGGGCTCACAGATACGCAGTATTTT.

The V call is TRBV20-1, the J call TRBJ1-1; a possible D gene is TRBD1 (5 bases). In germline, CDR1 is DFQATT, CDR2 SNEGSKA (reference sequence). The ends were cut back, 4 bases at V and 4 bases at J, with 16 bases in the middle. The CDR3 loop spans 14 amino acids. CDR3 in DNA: TGCAGTGCTACGTACGGGGGTCCGGGCACTGAAGCTTTCTTT. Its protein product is CSATYGGPGTEAFF.

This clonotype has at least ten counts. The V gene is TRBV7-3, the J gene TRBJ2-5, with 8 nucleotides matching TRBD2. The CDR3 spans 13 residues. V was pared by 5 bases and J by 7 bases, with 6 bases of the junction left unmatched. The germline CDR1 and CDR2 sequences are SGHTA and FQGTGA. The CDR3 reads CASSLSGRGTQYF. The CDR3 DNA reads TGTGCCAGCAGCCTCTCCGGGAGGGGGACCCAGTACTTC.

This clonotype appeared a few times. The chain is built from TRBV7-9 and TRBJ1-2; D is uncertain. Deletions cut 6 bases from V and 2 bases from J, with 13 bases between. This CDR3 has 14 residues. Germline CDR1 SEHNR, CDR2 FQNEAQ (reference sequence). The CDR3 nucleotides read TGTGCCAGCAGGCCGCCCGGAGACAACTATGGCTACACCTTC. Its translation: CASRPPGDNYGYTF.

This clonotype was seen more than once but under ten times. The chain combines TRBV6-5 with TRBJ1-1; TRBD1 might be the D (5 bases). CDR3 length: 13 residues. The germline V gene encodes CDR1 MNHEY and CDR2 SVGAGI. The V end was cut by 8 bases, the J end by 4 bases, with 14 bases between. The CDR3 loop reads CASVRQGSTEAFF. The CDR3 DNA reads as TGTGCCAGCGTACGGCAGGGTTCCACTGAAGCTTTCTTT.

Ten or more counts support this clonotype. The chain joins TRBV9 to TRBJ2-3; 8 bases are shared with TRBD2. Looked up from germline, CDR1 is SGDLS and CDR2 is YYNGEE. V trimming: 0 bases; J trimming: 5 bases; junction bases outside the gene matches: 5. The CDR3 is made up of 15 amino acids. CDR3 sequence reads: CASSVDGGVLDTQYF. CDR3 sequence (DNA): TGTGCCAGCAGCGTAGACGGGGGGGTGCTAGATACGCAGTATTTT.

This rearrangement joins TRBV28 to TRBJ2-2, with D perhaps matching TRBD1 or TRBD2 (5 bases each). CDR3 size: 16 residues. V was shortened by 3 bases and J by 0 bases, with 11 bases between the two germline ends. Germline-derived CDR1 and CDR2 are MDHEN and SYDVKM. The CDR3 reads CASSFFVGANTGELFF. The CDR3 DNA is TGTGCCAGCAGTTTTTTTGTGGGGGCGAACACCGGGGAGCTGTTTTTT.

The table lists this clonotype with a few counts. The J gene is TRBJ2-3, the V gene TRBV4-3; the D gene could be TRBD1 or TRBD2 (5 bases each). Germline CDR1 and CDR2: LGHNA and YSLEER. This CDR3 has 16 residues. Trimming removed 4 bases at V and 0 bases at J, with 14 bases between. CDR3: CASSRQGTASTDTQYF. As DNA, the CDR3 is TGCGCCAGCAGCCGACAAGGGACCGCTAGCACAGATACGCAGTATTTT.